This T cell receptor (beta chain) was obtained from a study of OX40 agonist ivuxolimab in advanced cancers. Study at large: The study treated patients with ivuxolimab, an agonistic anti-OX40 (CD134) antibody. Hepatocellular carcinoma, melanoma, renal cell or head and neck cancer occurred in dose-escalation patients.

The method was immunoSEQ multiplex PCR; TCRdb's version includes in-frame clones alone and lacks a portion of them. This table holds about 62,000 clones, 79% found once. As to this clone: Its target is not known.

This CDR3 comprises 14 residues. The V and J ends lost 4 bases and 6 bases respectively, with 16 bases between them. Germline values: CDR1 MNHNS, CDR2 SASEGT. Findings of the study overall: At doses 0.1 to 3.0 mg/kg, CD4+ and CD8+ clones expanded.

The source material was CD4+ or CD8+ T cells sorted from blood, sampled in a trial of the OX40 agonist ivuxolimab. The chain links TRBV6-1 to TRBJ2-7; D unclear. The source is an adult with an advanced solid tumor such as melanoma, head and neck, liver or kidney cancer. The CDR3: CASSVAQRISEQYF. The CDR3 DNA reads TGTGCCAGCAGTGTAGCCCAACGGATCTCCGAGCAGTACTTC.